Listed below are T cell receptor beta chains from one sample, sequenced in a study of shared clonotypes between healthy human individuals. The table came from immunoSEQ multiplex PCR; TCRdb's copy has only in-frame clones and leaves some out. There are over a million clones in the sample; under 80% occur only once, and approximately 1.5% lies in the top ten. The sample comprised memory CD4+ T cells sorted from blood. The source is a man aged 18 to 30 in good health. The CDR3 runs from the conserved cysteine through the conserved F or W. Fields, in order: D gene, clone size, J gene, V gene, CDR3 protein, CDR3 DNA. A D gene is named only where the DNA matches it firmly. Rows may omit the clone size; those that give it use once, few, many or a size class.

D gene: TRBD1
clone size: NA
J gene: TRBJ2-7
V gene: TRBV7-2
CDR3 protein: CASSYRQGYEQYF
CDR3 DNA: TGTGCCAGCAGCTACCGACAGGGCTACGAGCAGTACTTC

D gene: NA
clone size: NA
J gene: TRBJ2-7
V gene: TRBV5-1
CDR3 protein: CASSFGTVSYEQYF
CDR3 DNA: TGCGCCAGCAGCTTTGGGACGGTCTCCTACGAGCAGTACTTC

D gene: NA
clone size: NA
J gene: TRBJ1-1
V gene: TRBV7-9
CDR3 protein: CASSFTNTEAFF
CDR3 DNA: TGTGCCAGCAGCTTCACGAATACTGAAGCTTTCTTT

D gene: NA
clone size: few
J gene: TRBJ1-5
V gene: TRBV12-5
CDR3 protein: CASGLSDSQPQHF
CDR3 DNA: TGTGCTAGTGGTTTGTCAGACTCCCAGCCCCAGCATTTT

D gene: NA
clone size: NA
J gene: TRBJ1-2
V gene: TRBV21-1
CDR3 protein: CASSKGKDRLNYGYTF
CDR3 DNA: TGTGCCAGCAGCAAAGGGAAGGATCGTCTTAACTATGGCTACACCTTC

D gene: NA
clone size: few
J gene: TRBJ1-1
V gene: TRBV6-1
CDR3 protein: CASTGAYTEAFF
CDR3 DNA: TGTGCCAGCACCGGGGCGTACACTGAAGCTTTCTTT

D gene: NA
clone size: NA
J gene: TRBJ1-1
V gene: TRBV10-3
CDR3 protein: CAIKNGPSGEAFF
CDR3 DNA: TGTGCCATCAAGAACGGGCCGAGCGGGGAAGCTTTCTTT

D gene: TRBD1
clone size: few
J gene: TRBJ2-5
V gene: TRBV5-5
CDR3 protein: CASNPGQGQETQYF
CDR3 DNA: TGTGCCAGTAACCCGGGACAGGGGCAAGAGACCCAGTACTTC

D gene: NA
clone size: NA
J gene: TRBJ2-7
V gene: TRBV5-6
CDR3 protein: CASRPGPGAGDYEQYF
CDR3 DNA: TGTGCCAGCAGGCCCGGACCCGGGGCAGGGGATTACGAGCAGTACTTC

D gene: TRBD1
clone size: NA
J gene: TRBJ2-2
V gene: TRBV10-3
CDR3 protein: CAISPADRGGTGELFF
CDR3 DNA: TGTGCCATCAGTCCCGCGGACAGGGGCGGGACCGGGGAGCTGTTTTTT

D gene: TRBD2
clone size: NA
J gene: TRBJ2-5
V gene: TRBV7-2
CDR3 protein: CASSSVGTRLLTVKETQYF
CDR3 DNA: TGTGCCAGCAGCTCCGTGGGGACTAGGCTGTTAACCGTAAAAGAGACCCAGTACTTC

D gene: NA
clone size: NA
J gene: TRBJ2-7
V gene: TRBV7-6
CDR3 protein: CASSWAGDTGEQYF
CDR3 DNA: TGTGCCAGCAGCTGGGCCGGGGACACCGGCGAGCAGTACTTC

D gene: NA
clone size: NA
J gene: TRBJ2-5
V gene: TRBV18
CDR3 protein: CASSSSSGETQYF
CDR3 DNA: TGTGCCAGCTCATCATCCTCTGGAGAGACCCAGTACTTC

D gene: NA
clone size: few
J gene: TRBJ1-5
V gene: TRBV14
CDR3 protein: CASSQDTNQPQHF
CDR3 DNA: TGTGCCAGCAGCCAAGATACGAATCAGCCCCAGCATTTT

D gene: NA
clone size: NA
J gene: TRBJ2-2
V gene: TRBV30
CDR3 protein: CAWSVRLLGELFF
CDR3 DNA: TGTGCCTGGAGTGTACGGCTGCTAGGGGAGCTGTTTTTT

D gene: NA
clone size: many
J gene: TRBJ2-2
V gene: TRBV6-1
CDR3 protein: CASSEPGGELFF
CDR3 DNA: TGTGCCAGCAGTGAACCCGGCGGGGAGCTGTTTTTT

D gene: NA
clone size: few
J gene: TRBJ2-3
V gene: TRBV7-9
CDR3 protein: CASSLQELSTDTQYF
CDR3 DNA: TGTGCCAGCAGCCTCCAAGAGTTAAGCACAGATACGCAGTATTTT

D gene: NA
clone size: NA
J gene: TRBJ1-2
V gene: TRBV6-1
CDR3 protein: CASSAGDYGYTF
CDR3 DNA: TGTGCCAGCAGTGCCGGAGACTATGGCTACACCTTC

D gene: NA
clone size: NA
J gene: TRBJ1-5
V gene: TRBV27
CDR3 protein: CASSLVASVNQPQHF
CDR3 DNA: TGTGCCAGCAGTTTAGTCGCGTCAGTTAATCAGCCCCAGCATTTT

D gene: TRBD1
clone size: NA
J gene: TRBJ1-1
V gene: TRBV5-1
CDR3 protein: CASSPGGRARNTEAFF
CDR3 DNA: TGCGCCAGCAGCCCAGGGGGTAGGGCGAGGAACACTGAAGCTTTCTTT

D gene: NA
clone size: NA
J gene: TRBJ2-7
V gene: TRBV5-6
CDR3 protein: CASSRGTPWYF
CDR3 DNA: TGTGCCAGCAGCCGGGGGACGCCGTGGTACTTC

D gene: NA
clone size: NA
J gene: TRBJ2-7
V gene: TRBV5-1
CDR3 protein: CASSYGGGSSYEQYF
CDR3 DNA: TGCGCCAGCAGCTACGGGGGCGGAAGCTCCTACGAGCAGTACTTC

D gene: NA
clone size: NA
J gene: TRBJ2-2
V gene: TRBV28
CDR3 protein: CASSTPPGELFF
CDR3 DNA: TGTGCCAGCAGTACCCCCCCCGGGGAGCTGTTTTTT

D gene: NA
clone size: once
J gene: TRBJ2-5
V gene: TRBV30
CDR3 protein: CAWSVGGIQETQYF
CDR3 DNA: TGTGCCTGGAGTGTAGGGGGGATCCAGGAGACCCAGTACTTC

D gene: NA
clone size: NA
J gene: TRBJ1-1
V gene: TRBV2
CDR3 protein: CASRGPRVHTEAFF
CDR3 DNA: TGTGCCAGCCGGGGACCTAGGGTTCACACTGAAGCTTTCTTT

D gene: NA
clone size: NA
J gene: TRBJ1-5
V gene: TRBV28
CDR3 protein: CASSYNFLGATNQPQHF
CDR3 DNA: TGTGCCAGCAGTTATAACTTCCTCGGCGCTACGAATCAGCCCCAGCATTTT

D gene: NA
clone size: once
J gene: TRBJ1-5
V gene: TRBV6-6
CDR3 protein: CASRPQGGGNQPQHF
CDR3 DNA: TGTGCCAGCAGGCCACAGGGTGGGGGCAATCAGCCCCAGCATTTT

D gene: NA
clone size: many
J gene: TRBJ1-5
V gene: TRBV25-1
CDR3 protein: CASSVANQPQHF
CDR3 DNA: TGTGCCAGCAGTGTCGCCAATCAGCCCCAGCATTTT

D gene: NA
clone size: NA
J gene: TRBJ2-3
V gene: TRBV7-2
CDR3 protein: CASSLVGGLPDTQYF
CDR3 DNA: TGTGCCAGCAGCTTAGTGGGGGGGCTTCCAGATACGCAGTATTTT

D gene: TRBD2
clone size: NA
J gene: TRBJ2-1
V gene: TRBV5-1
CDR3 protein: CASSLGTTGGPGEQFF
CDR3 DNA: TGCGCCAGCAGCTTGGGGACTACGGGAGGGCCAGGAGAGCAGTTCTTC

D gene: TRBD2
clone size: NA
J gene: TRBJ2-7
V gene: TRBV4-3
CDR3 protein: CASSQDLGGLAGTYEQYF
CDR3 DNA: TGCGCCAGCAGCCAAGATTTGGGGGGACTAGCGGGAACCTACGAGCAGTACTTC

D gene: TRBD2
clone size: NA
J gene: TRBJ2-7
V gene: TRBV5-1
CDR3 protein: CASSWAGREATYEQYF
CDR3 DNA: TGCGCCAGCAGCTGGGCTGGGCGGGAGGCCACCTACGAGCAGTACTTC

D gene: NA
clone size: NA
J gene: TRBJ2-7
V gene: TRBV10-3
CDR3 protein: CATRLLDTGEQYF
CDR3 DNA: TGTGCCACCCGACTCCTAGATACGGGCGAGCAGTACTTC

D gene: NA
clone size: NA
J gene: TRBJ1-5
V gene: TRBV10-3
CDR3 protein: CAISGGEAGQPQHF
CDR3 DNA: TGTGCCATCAGTGGTGGGGAAGCAGGTCAGCCCCAGCATTTT

D gene: NA
clone size: NA
J gene: TRBJ2-1
V gene: TRBV11-3
CDR3 protein: CASSSFGAATYNEQFF
CDR3 DNA: TGTGCCAGCAGCTCCTTCGGTGCGGCGACCTACAATGAGCAGTTCTTC

D gene: NA
clone size: NA
J gene: TRBJ2-3
V gene: TRBV5-1
CDR3 protein: CASSLGGLSDTQYF
CDR3 DNA: TGCGCCAGCAGTTTGGGAGGATTGAGTGATACGCAGTATTTT

D gene: NA
clone size: NA
J gene: TRBJ1-2
V gene: TRBV28
CDR3 protein: CASSLPSGYSYTF
CDR3 DNA: TGTGCCAGCAGTTTACCCTCGGGGTATTCCTACACCTTC

D gene: NA
clone size: few
J gene: TRBJ1-6
V gene: TRBV12-5
CDR3 protein: CASVGRDTRNGSPLHF
CDR3 DNA: TGTGCTAGTGTCGGCCGGGACACCCGGAATGGTTCACCCCTCCACTTT

D gene: NA
clone size: NA
J gene: TRBJ2-5
V gene: TRBV2
CDR3 protein: CASRKTSNQETQYF
CDR3 DNA: TGTGCCAGCAGAAAGACCTCCAACCAAGAGACCCAGTACTTC

D gene: TRBD1
clone size: once
J gene: TRBJ2-2
V gene: TRBV27
CDR3 protein: CASSWGQGTGELFF
CDR3 DNA: TGTGCCAGCAGTTGGGGACAGGGGACCGGGGAGCTGTTTTTT

D gene: TRBD2
clone size: NA
J gene: TRBJ2-7
V gene: TRBV27
CDR3 protein: CASSHTSANSYEQYF
CDR3 DNA: TGTGCCAGCAGTCATACTAGCGCGAACTCCTACGAGCAGTACTTC

D gene: NA
clone size: NA
J gene: TRBJ2-7
V gene: TRBV5-1
CDR3 protein: CASSLAWSSYEQYF
CDR3 DNA: TGCGCCAGCAGCTTGGCCTGGAGCTCCTACGAGCAGTACTTC

D gene: NA
clone size: few
J gene: TRBJ1-5
V gene: TRBV19
CDR3 protein: CASSRGQWNSNQPQHF
CDR3 DNA: TGTGCCAGTAGTCGCGGACAGTGGAATAGCAATCAGCCCCAGCATTTT

D gene: TRBD2
clone size: NA
J gene: TRBJ2-1
V gene: TRBV5-1
CDR3 protein: CASSGGLAGGSYNEQFF
CDR3 DNA: TGCGCCAGCAGCGGGGGACTAGCGGGAGGGTCCTACAATGAGCAGTTCTTC

D gene: TRBD1
clone size: NA
J gene: TRBJ2-7
V gene: TRBV25-1
CDR3 protein: CASRDRPYEQYF
CDR3 DNA: TGTGCCAGCAGGGACAGGCCCTACGAGCAGTACTTC

D gene: TRBD1
clone size: NA
J gene: TRBJ2-7
V gene: TRBV5-1
CDR3 protein: CASGRTGYPYEQYF
CDR3 DNA: TGCGCCAGCGGAAGGACAGGATACCCCTACGAGCAGTACTTC

D gene: NA
clone size: NA
J gene: TRBJ2-3
V gene: TRBV11-2
CDR3 protein: CASSFFSDTQYF
CDR3 DNA: TGTGCCAGCAGCTTTTTCTCAGATACGCAGTATTTT

D gene: TRBD1
clone size: NA
J gene: TRBJ1-4
V gene: TRBV7-9
CDR3 protein: CASSVTGGRGEKLFF
CDR3 DNA: TGTGCCAGCAGCGTAACAGGGGGCCGGGGTGAAAAACTGTTTTTT

D gene: NA
clone size: NA
J gene: TRBJ1-2
V gene: TRBV30
CDR3 protein: CAWSVGIFGGYTF
CDR3 DNA: TGTGCCTGGAGTGTAGGGATTTTCGGAGGCTACACCTTC

D gene: NA
clone size: NA
J gene: TRBJ1-1
V gene: TRBV28
CDR3 protein: CASRAGMTEAFF
CDR3 DNA: TGTGCCAGCAGAGCAGGGATGACTGAAGCTTTCTTT

D gene: NA
clone size: NA
J gene: TRBJ1-6
V gene: TRBV5-8
CDR3 protein: CASSFRGDVSPLHF
CDR3 DNA: TGTGCCAGCAGCTTTCGGGGAGATGTTTCACCCCTCCACTTT

D gene: NA
clone size: NA
J gene: TRBJ1-5
V gene: TRBV2
CDR3 protein: CASSEVSSNQPQHF
CDR3 DNA: TGTGCCAGCAGTGAGGTTAGCAGCAATCAGCCCCAGCATTTT

D gene: NA
clone size: NA
J gene: TRBJ1-4
V gene: TRBV19
CDR3 protein: CASSQLSEKLFF
CDR3 DNA: TGTGCCAGTAGTCAACTCAGCGAAAAACTGTTTTTT

D gene: TRBD2
clone size: NA
J gene: TRBJ2-3
V gene: TRBV5-8
CDR3 protein: CASSESGGKDTQYF
CDR3 DNA: TGTGCCAGCAGCGAAAGCGGGGGAAAAGATACGCAGTATTTT

D gene: TRBD1
clone size: NA
J gene: TRBJ2-7
V gene: TRBV6-1
CDR3 protein: CASRRDRAYEQYF
CDR3 DNA: TGTGCCAGCAGGCGGGACAGGGCCTACGAGCAGTACTTC

D gene: TRBD2
clone size: NA
J gene: TRBJ2-2
V gene: TRBV10-3
CDR3 protein: CAISVHAGLAGVGTGELFF
CDR3 DNA: TGTGCCATCAGTGTCCATGCGGGACTAGCGGGAGTAGGTACCGGGGAGCTGTTTTTT

D gene: NA
clone size: many
J gene: TRBJ2-1
V gene: TRBV5-1
CDR3 protein: CASRQDWARTADEQFF
CDR3 DNA: TGCGCCAGCAGACAGGACTGGGCAAGAACGGCGGATGAGCAGTTCTTC

D gene: TRBD1
clone size: NA
J gene: TRBJ2-5
V gene: TRBV4-3
CDR3 protein: CASSNGQGIPETQYF
CDR3 DNA: TGCGCCAGCAGTAATGGACAGGGAATCCCAGAGACCCAGTACTTC